These 11 T cell receptor beta chains were sequenced from one sample in a study of blood T cell repertoires in COVID-19. TCRdb's table, derived via immunoSEQ multiplex PCR, lists solely in-frame clones and lacks some. The sample contains 150,000 to 180,000 clones, around 83% of which appear only once. The sample was peripheral blood. The receptors were gathered from a woman aged 60-70 years with COVID-19, enrolled during active disease.

The chain employs TRBV7-8 and TRBJ2-1, with 8 bases aligning to TRBD2. CDR1 and CDR2 from the germline V gene are SGHVS and FQNEAQ. V shed 5 bases, J shed 3 bases, and the junction held 6 bases outside the gene matches. The CDR3 loop spans 15 amino acids. CDR3: CASSVGLALYNEQFF. CDR3 nucleotide sequence: TGTGCCAGCAGCGTAGGACTAGCTCTCTACAATGAGCAGTTCTTC.

The count of this clone is one. The rearrangement links TRBV7-2 to TRBJ2-1; 9 bases agree with TRBD2. The germline V gene encodes CDR1 SGHTA and CDR2 FQGNSA. The CDR3 extends over 16 amino acids. With 3 bases clipped from V and 0 bases from J, the junction kept 3 bases outside the gene matches. This CDR3 is CASSFVSGSSYNEQFF. DNA for the CDR3: TGTGCCAGCAGCTTCGTTAGCGGGAGCTCCTACAATGAGCAGTTCTTC.

The J gene is TRBJ1-6, the V gene TRBV14; D remains unclear. The CDR3 is made up of 13 amino acids. Trimming removed 5 bases from V and 7 bases from J, with 9 bases in between. In germline, CDR1 is SGHDN, CDR2 FVKESK. The CDR3 reads CASSSLANSPLHF. The CDR3 DNA reads as TGTGCCAGCAGCTCCCTAGCGAATTCACCCCTCCACTTT.

The chain employs TRBV3-1 (or the pseudogene TRBV3-2) and TRBJ1-2; maybe TRBD1 (6 bases). With 0 bases removed from V and 8 bases from J, the gap between germline ends came to 13 bases. This CDR3 spans 14 amino acids. Germline CDR1 and CDR2: LGHDT and YNNKEL (reference sequence). The CDR3 DNA reads as TGTGCCAGCAGCCAAGAGGACCGGGGGGGCGGCTACACCTTC. It codes for CASSQEDRGGGYTF.

The V and J genes are TRBV27 and TRBJ2-1; 10 bases match TRBD2. Germline assignment: CDR1 MNHEY and CDR2 SMNVEV (reference sequence). After removal of 4 bases from V and 4 bases from J, the junction contained 7 bases not matched to a gene. The CDR3 has 16 amino acids. This CDR3 is CASSSLSGREYNEQFF. CDR3 coding DNA: TGTGCCAGCAGTTCCCTGAGCGGGAGGGAGTACAATGAGCAGTTCTTC.

CDR3 in DNA: TGTGCCATCAGCCGGGAACTCAACATTCAGTACTTC. As protein: CAISRELNIQYF. V gene TRBV10-3 combines with J gene TRBJ2-4, with a possible D match to TRBD2 (5 bases). Germline V gives CDR1 ENHRY, CDR2 SYGVKD. The CDR3 is 12 residues long. V gave up 6 bases and J gave up 7 bases, with 10 bases separating them.

This rearrangement joins TRBV5-1 to TRBJ1-4; perhaps TRBD1 as D (5 bases). The CDR3 runs to 21 residues. The V gene's germline CDR1 is SGHRS and CDR2 YFSETQ. Trimming took 4 bases from V and 0 from J, leaving 28 bases between them. The CDR3 DNA sequence: TGCGCCAGCAGCGCTAGCGGGCTGGGGCAGTACCCTCCCGCAACTAATGAAAAACTGTTTTTT. It yields the protein CASSASGLGQYPPATNEKLFF.

This clone was observed a handful of times. Other nucleotide sequences in the sample specify the same CDR3. This sequence joins TRBV5-1 and TRBJ2-1, with 9 bases fitting TRBD2. This CDR3 comprises 14 residues. The germline gives CDR1 SGHRS, CDR2 YFSETQ. Trimming at V came to 6 bases and at J to 2 bases, leaving 3 bases not matched to a gene. CDR3 in amino acids: CASKSGGTYNEQFF. DNA of the CDR3: TGCGCCAGCAAAAGCGGGGGGACCTACAATGAGCAGTTCTTC.

The chain carries TRBV19 and TRBJ1-1; D gene ambiguous. CDR3 length equals 13 residues. V shed 4 bases and J shed 3 bases, with 9 bases lying between them. The germline CDR1 and CDR2 sequences are LNHDA and SQIVND (reference sequence). The CDR3 sequence: CASSKEVYTEAFF. The CDR3 bases are TGTGCCAGTAGTAAGGAGGTGTACACTGAAGCTTTCTTT.

J is TRBJ1-1 and V is TRBV30, with D maybe TRBD1 (6 bases). The CDR3 totals 14 residues. Germline lookup yields CDR1 GTSNPN and CDR2 SVGIG (reference sequence). V was clipped by 3 bases and J by 11 bases, with 22 bases between them. The CDR3 protein is CAWRKTGISVGAFF. The CDR3 region has the DNA TGTGCCTGGAGGAAGACAGGAATAAGCGTGGGGGCTTTCTTT.

This chain links TRBV18 with TRBJ2-7; D unresolved. This CDR3 contains 13 residues. V was shortened by 3 bases and J by 7 bases, with 13 bases between the two germline ends. The V gene's germline CDR1 is KGHSH and CDR2 LQKENI. Here the CDR3 reads CASSPGANREQYF. In nucleotides, the CDR3 is TGTGCCAGCTCACCTGGAGCAAATCGGGAGCAGTACTTC.